Included here is one TCR beta chain sequence, with context. After 5'RACE with constant-segment primers, TCR alpha and TCR beta cDNA libraries carrying sample barcodes and UMIs were obtained. TCRdb re-called the 5' RACE reads through MiXCR, storing one row per CDR3 protein. The table lists around 150,000 distinct CDR3 sequences, approximately 14% of them singletons. The data were obtained in a study of T-cell memory formation after mild COVID-19. Germline assignment: CDR1 MGHRA and CDR2 YSYEKL. Trimming stripped 3 bases from V and 0 bases from J, with 8 bases between. The CDR3 runs to 14 residues. The V call is TRBV4-1, the J call TRBJ1-1; D is perhaps TRBD1 (5 bases). Sequencing was performed on PBMCs or a T cell subset sorted from them (not recorded which). The sequence was collected from an adult woman who had mild COVID-19 (a few samples of this study predate the infection). Cell type and time point are not known. The CDR3 DNA reads as TGCGCCAGCAGCCAGGGACTTCTGAACACTGAAGCTTTCTTT. Protein sequence: CASSQGLLNTEAFF.